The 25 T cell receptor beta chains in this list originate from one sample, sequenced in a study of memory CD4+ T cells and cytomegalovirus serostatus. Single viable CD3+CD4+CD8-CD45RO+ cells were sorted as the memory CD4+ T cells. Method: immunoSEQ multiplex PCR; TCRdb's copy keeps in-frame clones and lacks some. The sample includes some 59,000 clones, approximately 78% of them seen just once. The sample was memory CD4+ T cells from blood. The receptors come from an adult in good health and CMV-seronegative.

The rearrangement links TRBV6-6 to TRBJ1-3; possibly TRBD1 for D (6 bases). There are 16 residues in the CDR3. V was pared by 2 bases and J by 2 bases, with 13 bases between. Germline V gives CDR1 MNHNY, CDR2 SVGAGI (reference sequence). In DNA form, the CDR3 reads TGTGCCAGCAGTTACGTATCAAGGGGGGCTGGAAACACCATATATTTT. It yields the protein CASSYVSRGAGNTIYF.

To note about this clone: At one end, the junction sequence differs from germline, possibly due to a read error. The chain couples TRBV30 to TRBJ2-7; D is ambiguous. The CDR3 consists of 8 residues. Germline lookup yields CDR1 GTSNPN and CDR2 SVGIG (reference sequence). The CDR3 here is CAWSVPLF. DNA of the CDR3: TGTGCCTGGAGTGTCCCCCTCTTC.

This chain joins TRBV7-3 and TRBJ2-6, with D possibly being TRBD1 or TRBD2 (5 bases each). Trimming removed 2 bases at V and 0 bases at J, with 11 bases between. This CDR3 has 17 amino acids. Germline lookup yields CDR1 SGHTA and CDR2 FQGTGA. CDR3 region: CASSLLPRGSGANVLTF. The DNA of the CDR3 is TGTGCCAGCAGCTTACTTCCGAGGGGCTCTGGGGCCAACGTCCTGACTTTC.

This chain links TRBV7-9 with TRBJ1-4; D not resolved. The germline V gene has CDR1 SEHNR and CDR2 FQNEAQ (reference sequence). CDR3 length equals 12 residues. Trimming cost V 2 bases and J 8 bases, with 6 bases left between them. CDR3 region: CASSLLREKLFF. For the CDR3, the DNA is TGTGCCAGCAGCTTACTTAGGGAAAAACTGTTTTTT. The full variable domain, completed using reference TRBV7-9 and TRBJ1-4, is DTGVSQNPRHKITKRGQNVTFRCDPISEHNRLYWYRQTLGQGPEFLTYFQNEAQLEKSRLLSDRFSAERPKGSFSTLEIQRTEQGDSAMYLCASSLLREKLFFGSGTQLSVL.

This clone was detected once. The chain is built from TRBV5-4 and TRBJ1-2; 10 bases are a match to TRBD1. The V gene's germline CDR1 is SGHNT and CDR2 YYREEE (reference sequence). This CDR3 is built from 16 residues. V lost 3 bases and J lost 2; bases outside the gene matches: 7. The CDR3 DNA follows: TGTGCCAGCAGCTCAATTCAGGGACAGGGGAACTATGGCTACACCTTC. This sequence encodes CASSSIQGQGNYGYTF.

DNA for the CDR3: TGTGCCAGCAGCTTAAGGGTTAATTCACCCCTCCACTTT. It codes for CASSLRVNSPLHF. V is TRBV7-2 and J is TRBJ1-6; D ambiguous. The CDR3 length is 13 residues. The V gene's germline CDR1 is SGHTA and CDR2 FQGNSA. Trimming removed 2 bases at V and 6 bases at J, with 5 bases between.

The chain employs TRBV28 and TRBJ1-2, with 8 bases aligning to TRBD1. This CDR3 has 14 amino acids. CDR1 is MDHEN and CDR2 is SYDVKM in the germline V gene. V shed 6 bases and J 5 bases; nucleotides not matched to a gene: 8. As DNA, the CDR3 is TGTGCCAGCAGGTCAACAGGGGGAGTATATGGCTACACCTTC. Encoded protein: CASRSTGGVYGYTF.

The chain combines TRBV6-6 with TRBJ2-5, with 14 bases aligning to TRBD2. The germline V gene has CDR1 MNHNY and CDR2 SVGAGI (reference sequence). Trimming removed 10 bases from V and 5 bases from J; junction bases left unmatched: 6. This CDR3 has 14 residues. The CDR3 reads CATAGTSGSETQYF. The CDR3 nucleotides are TGTGCCACAGCCGGGACTAGCGGGAGTGAGACCCAGTACTTC.

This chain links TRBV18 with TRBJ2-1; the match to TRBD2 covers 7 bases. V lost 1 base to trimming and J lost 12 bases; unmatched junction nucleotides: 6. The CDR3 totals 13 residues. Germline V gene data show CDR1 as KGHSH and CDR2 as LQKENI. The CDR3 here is CASSPREGGGQFF. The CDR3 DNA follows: TGTGCCAGCTCACCACGGGAAGGCGGGGGGCAGTTCTTC.

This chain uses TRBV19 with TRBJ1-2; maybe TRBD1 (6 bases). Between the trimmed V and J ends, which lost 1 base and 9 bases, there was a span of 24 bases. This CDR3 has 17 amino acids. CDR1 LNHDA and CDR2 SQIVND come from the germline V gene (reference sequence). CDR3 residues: CASSIVGQRTATASYTF. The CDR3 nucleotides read TGTGCCAGTAGTATAGTGGGCCAACGGACAGCAACGGCTAGCTACACCTTC. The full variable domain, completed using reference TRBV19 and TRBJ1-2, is DGGITQSPKYLFRKEGQNVTLSCEQNLNHDAMYWYRQDPGQGLRLIYYSQIVNDFQKGDIAEGYSVSREKKESFPLTVTSAQKNPTAFYLCASSIVGQRTATASYTFGSGTRLTVV.

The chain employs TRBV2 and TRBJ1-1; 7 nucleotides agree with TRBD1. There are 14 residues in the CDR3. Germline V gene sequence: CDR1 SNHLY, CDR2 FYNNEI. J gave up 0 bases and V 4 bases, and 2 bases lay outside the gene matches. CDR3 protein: CASSGQGLNTEAFF. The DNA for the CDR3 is TGTGCCAGCAGTGGACAGGGTCTGAACACTGAAGCTTTCTTT.

In DNA form, the CDR3 reads TGTGCCAGCAGTTTCGGACCTGACCCTAGCTCCTACAATGAGCAGTTCTTC. Its translation: CASSFGPDPSSYNEQFF. The chain employs TRBV27 and TRBJ2-1, with D unclear. The V gene lost 3 bases and the J gene lost 0 bases, with 15 bases spanning the gap. The CDR3 runs 17 residues. The germline V gene has CDR1 MNHEY and CDR2 SMNVEV (reference sequence).

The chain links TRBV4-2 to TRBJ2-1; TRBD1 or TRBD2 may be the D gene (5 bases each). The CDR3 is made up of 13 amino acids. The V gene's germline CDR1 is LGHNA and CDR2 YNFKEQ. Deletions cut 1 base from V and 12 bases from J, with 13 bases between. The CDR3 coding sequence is TGTGCCAGCAGCCAAGTGGGGGATGGTGGGCAGTTCTTC. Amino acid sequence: CASSQVGDGGQFF.

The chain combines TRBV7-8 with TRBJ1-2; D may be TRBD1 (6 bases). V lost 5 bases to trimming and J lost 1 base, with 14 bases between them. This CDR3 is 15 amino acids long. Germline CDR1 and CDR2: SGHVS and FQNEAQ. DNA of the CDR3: TGTGCCAGCAGCCGGACAGTCCCCCGTAACTATGGCTACACCTTC. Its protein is CASSRTVPRNYGYTF.

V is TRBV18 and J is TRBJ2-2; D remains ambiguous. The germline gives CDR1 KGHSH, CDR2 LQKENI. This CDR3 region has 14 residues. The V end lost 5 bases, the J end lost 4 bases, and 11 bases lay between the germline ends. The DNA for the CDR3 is TGTGCCAGCTCAACGGTCGAAACCACCGGGGAGCTGTTTTTT. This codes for CASSTVETTGELFF.

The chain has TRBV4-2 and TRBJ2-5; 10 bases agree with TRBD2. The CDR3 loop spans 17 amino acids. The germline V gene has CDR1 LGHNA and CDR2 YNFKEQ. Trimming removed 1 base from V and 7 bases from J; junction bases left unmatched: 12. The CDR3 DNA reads TGTGCCAGCAGCCAAGGATTAGCGGGAGGCCGGGGGGGGACCCAGTACTTC. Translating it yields CASSQGLAGGRGGTQYF.

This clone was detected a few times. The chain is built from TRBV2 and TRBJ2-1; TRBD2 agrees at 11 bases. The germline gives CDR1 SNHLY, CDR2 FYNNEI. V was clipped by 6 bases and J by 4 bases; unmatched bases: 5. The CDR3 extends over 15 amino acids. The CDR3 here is CASRYSGRGYNEQFF. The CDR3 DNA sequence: TGTGCCAGCAGATATAGCGGGAGGGGGTACAATGAGCAGTTCTTC.

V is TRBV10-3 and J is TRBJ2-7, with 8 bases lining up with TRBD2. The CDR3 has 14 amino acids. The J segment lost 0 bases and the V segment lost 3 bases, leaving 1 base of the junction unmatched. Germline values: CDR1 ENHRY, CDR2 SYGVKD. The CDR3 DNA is TGTGCCATCAGTGACAGCGGGAGCTCCTACGAGCAGTACTTC. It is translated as CAISDSGSSYEQYF.

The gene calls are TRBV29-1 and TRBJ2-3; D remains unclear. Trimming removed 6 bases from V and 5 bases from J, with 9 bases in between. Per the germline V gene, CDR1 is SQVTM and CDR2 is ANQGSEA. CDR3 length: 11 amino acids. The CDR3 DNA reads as TGCAGCGTCAGGTCGGGAGATACGCAGTATTTT. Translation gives CSVRSGDTQYF.

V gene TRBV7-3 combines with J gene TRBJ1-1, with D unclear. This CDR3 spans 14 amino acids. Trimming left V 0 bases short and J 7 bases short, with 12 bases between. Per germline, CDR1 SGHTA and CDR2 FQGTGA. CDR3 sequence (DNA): TGTGCCAGCAGCTTAACCCAAGGTTCGGTTGAAGCTTTCTTT. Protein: CASSLTQGSVEAFF. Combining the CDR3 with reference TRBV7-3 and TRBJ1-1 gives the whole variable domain GAGVSQTPSNKVTEKGKYVELRCDPISGHTALYWYRQSLGQGPEFLIYFQGTGAADDSGLPNDRFFAVRPEGSVSTLKIQRTERGDSAVYLCASSLTQGSVEAFFGQGTRLTVV.

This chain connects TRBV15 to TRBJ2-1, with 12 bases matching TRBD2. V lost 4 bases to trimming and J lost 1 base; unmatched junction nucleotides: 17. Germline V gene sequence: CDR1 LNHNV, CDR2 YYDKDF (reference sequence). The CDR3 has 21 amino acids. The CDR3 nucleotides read TGTGCCACCAGCACCGGAGGGGTTCGGCTAGCGGGAGGGCCGTCCTACAATGAGCAGTTCTTC. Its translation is CATSTGGVRLAGGPSYNEQFF.

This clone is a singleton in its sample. This CDR3 is CAISAGGTQYF. The CDR3 DNA reads as TGTGCCATCAGTGCGGGGGGTACGCAGTATTTT. The V and J genes are TRBV10-3 and TRBJ2-3, with 7 bases aligning to TRBD2. Germline CDR1 and CDR2: ENHRY and SYGVKD. Trimming took 4 bases from V and 8 from J; bases not matched to a gene: 0. The CDR3 has 11 amino acids.

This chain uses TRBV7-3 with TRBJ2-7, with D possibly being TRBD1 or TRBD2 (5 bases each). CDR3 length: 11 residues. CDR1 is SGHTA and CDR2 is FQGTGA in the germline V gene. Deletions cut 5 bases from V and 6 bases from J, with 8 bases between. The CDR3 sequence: CASSNGGEQYF. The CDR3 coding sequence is TGTGCCAGCAGCAATGGGGGCGAGCAGTACTTC.

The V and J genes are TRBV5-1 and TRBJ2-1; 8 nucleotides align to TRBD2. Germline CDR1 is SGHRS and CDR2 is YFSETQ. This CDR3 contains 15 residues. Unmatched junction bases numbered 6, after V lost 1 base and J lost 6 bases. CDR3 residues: CASSLLSGGSNEQFF. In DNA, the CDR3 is TGCGCCAGCAGCTTGCTGTCGGGAGGGAGCAATGAGCAGTTCTTC.

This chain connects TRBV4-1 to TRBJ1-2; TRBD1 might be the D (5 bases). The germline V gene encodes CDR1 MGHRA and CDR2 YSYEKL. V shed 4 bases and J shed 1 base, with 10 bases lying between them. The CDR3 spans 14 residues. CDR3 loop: CASSRGTDNYGYTF. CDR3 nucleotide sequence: TGCGCCAGCAGCCGGGGGACGGATAACTATGGCTACACCTTC.